The T cell receptor beta chain described here comes from a study of shared clonotypes between healthy human individuals. Comments on this clone: What it binds is not known.

Study results and limitations: Non-shared clonotypes showed lower generation probabilities than clonotypes common to all four donors.

Per the original methods: ImmunoSEQ sequences covered only the junction and lacked quality scores; filtering therefore differed. TCRdb keeps only in-frame clones here, not all; method: immunoSEQ multiplex PCR. From that table come the V and J calls and clone size; the DNA was used to work out D and trimming. This sample yields hundreds of thousands of clones, of which roughly 95% are seen a single time; 0.11% belongs to the top ten. The CDR3 extends over 17 amino acids. Looked up from germline, CDR1 is SGDLS and CDR2 is YYNGEE. Trimming removed 4 bases at V and 1 base at J, with 17 bases between. Cells designated naive CD8 were CD45RO-negative and were positively selected for CCR7, with terminally differentiated effector memory CD45RA+ cells excluded.

This sequence joins TRBV9 and TRBJ2-2; D possibly matches TRBD1 or TRBD2 (7 bases each). This receptor was obtained from a young woman in good health. The specimen sequenced was naive CD8+ T cells sorted from blood. This CDR3 reads CASSPRQGGVNTGELFF. The CDR3 coding sequence is TGTGCCAGCAGCCCTCGACAGGGAGGGGTGAACACCGGGGAGCTGTTTTTT.